The rows below give T cell receptor beta chains drawn from one sample of a study of blood T cell repertoires in COVID-19. Here immunoSEQ multiplex PCR was the method, and the copy in TCRdb shows in-frame clones only, minus some. Seen here are about 83,000 clones, roughly 82% observed once, and the top ten hold 8%. The sequenced sample was peripheral blood. The receptor set was obtained from a man aged 45-65 years with active COVID-19. Both conserved end residues are trimmed from each CDR3. The order of the fields is J gene, clone size, V gene, CDR3 protein. Only some rows state a clone size, as once, few, many or a class for expanded clones.

J: TRBJ1-5; size: few; V: TRBV4-3; CDR3: ASSQDRQRPQH
J: TRBJ1-6; size: NA; V: TRBV28; CDR3: ASSTSRAGQPYNSPLH
J: TRBJ2-4; size: NA; V: TRBV9; CDR3: ASSPRQGPKNIQY
J: TRBJ1-4; size: NA; V: TRBV5-1; CDR3: ASSLGGRAGPGGEKLF
J: TRBJ2-4; size: NA; V: TRBV28; CDR3: ASSSLAGGNIQY
J: TRBJ2-3; size: few; V: TRBV15; CDR3: ATSSGTSGGGDTQY
J: TRBJ2-7; size: NA; V: TRBV5-1; CDR3: ASSFPGQDSYEQY
J: TRBJ1-4; size: NA; V: TRBV27; CDR3: ASSWGQGKLF
J: TRBJ2-3; size: NA; V: TRBV29-1; CDR3: SVEQRGADTQY
J: TRBJ2-7; size: NA; V: TRBV27; CDR3: ASSFRQGGYEQY
J: TRBJ2-3; size: NA; V: TRBV7-9; CDR3: ASSPWDSSSTDTQY
J: TRBJ2-3; size: NA; V: TRBV6-5; CDR3: ASTRLADDTQY
J: TRBJ2-7; size: NA; V: TRBV5-1; CDR3: ASSFGQSYEQY
J: TRBJ1-1; size: NA; V: TRBV2; CDR3: ASSGLSAVGNTEAF
J: TRBJ1-1; size: NA; V: TRBV27; CDR3: ASRDWDRGENTEAF
J: TRBJ2-7; size: NA; V: TRBV2; CDR3: ASTVGTDTYEQY
J: TRBJ1-1; size: NA; V: TRBV2; CDR3: ASSLGREGTEAF
J: TRBJ2-7; size: NA; V: TRBV4-3; CDR3: ASSQGFSIAYEQY
J: TRBJ1-2; size: NA; V: TRBV9; CDR3: ASSVLERSDGYT
J: TRBJ1-1; size: few; V: TRBV2; CDR3: ASSSRGQNTEAF
J: TRBJ2-7; size: NA; V: TRBV5-1; CDR3: ASSSTTSGSPFYEQY
J: TRBJ2-1; size: NA; V: TRBV21-1; CDR3: ASSKGQLMQF
J: TRBJ1-3; size: NA; V: TRBV11-2; CDR3: ASTLTTGNTIY
J: TRBJ2-5; size: once; V: TRBV18; CDR3: ASSPYGPGGNGETQY
J: TRBJ2-5; size: NA; V: TRBV2; CDR3: ASSEARGGIQTQY
J: TRBJ1-1; size: NA; V: TRBV6-5; CDR3: ASSQTGEMSTEAF
J: TRBJ1-1; size: NA; V: TRBV5-1; CDR3: ASSETGDTEAF
J: TRBJ1-1; size: NA; V: TRBV6-4; CDR3: ASSGRADTEAF
J: TRBJ1-2; size: NA; V: TRBV7-2; CDR3: ASSLAQNYGYT
J: TRBJ2-3; size: NA; V: TRBV29-1; CDR3: SVTAGQGPDTQY
J: TRBJ2-2; size: NA; V: TRBV5-1; CDR3: ASSLGQDTGELF
J: TRBJ2-3; size: NA; V: TRBV6-2/TRBV6-3; CDR3: ASSYSSTSTDTQY
J: TRBJ1-4; size: NA; V: TRBV29-1; CDR3: SVEWQTNEKLF
J: TRBJ1-2; size: NA; V: TRBV19; CDR3: ASSIESGARGYT
J: TRBJ1-2; size: once; V: TRBV3-1/TRBV3-2; CDR3: ASSQVESYGYT
J: TRBJ2-3; size: NA; V: TRBV9; CDR3: ASSVDEGGPGDTQY
J: TRBJ1-1; size: NA; V: TRBV4-2; CDR3: ASSQGGLGSEAF
J: TRBJ2-3; size: NA; V: TRBV7-9; CDR3: ASSGGIGTDTQY
J: TRBJ1-1; size: NA; V: TRBV9; CDR3: ASSADPVRRDTEAF
J: TRBJ2-5; size: NA; V: TRBV5-1; CDR3: ASSLTSGQETQY
J: TRBJ1-2; size: NA; V: TRBV28; CDR3: ASSEGGGWYYGYT
J: TRBJ1-5; size: NA; V: TRBV6-1; CDR3: ASSEQDSNQPQH
J: TRBJ2-3; size: NA; V: TRBV19; CDR3: ASRGTGVDTQY
J: TRBJ2-3; size: NA; V: TRBV7-9; CDR3: ASSPAGSSMQY
J: TRBJ1-3; size: NA; V: TRBV4-1; CDR3: ASSQDRTGGTTIY
J: TRBJ2-3; size: NA; V: TRBV5-1; CDR3: ASSFRDTDTQY
J: TRBJ1-2; size: NA; V: TRBV4-2; CDR3: ASSQDKAGYGYT
J: TRBJ2-3; size: NA; V: TRBV7-2; CDR3: ASSTTGGANTQY
J: TRBJ2-7; size: NA; V: TRBV6-5; CDR3: ASSYNRDRGGEQY
J: TRBJ1-2; size: NA; V: TRBV6-5; CDR3: ASSYRTGNYGYT
J: TRBJ2-1; size: NA; V: TRBV6-2/TRBV6-3; CDR3: ASSFGLAGDSSYNEQF
J: TRBJ2-7; size: NA; V: TRBV28; CDR3: ASSPGPDYEQY
J: TRBJ2-1; size: NA; V: TRBV7-3; CDR3: ASSLTAGGRDEQF
J: TRBJ1-1; size: NA; V: TRBV7-2; CDR3: ASSFYGTGEAF
J: TRBJ2-1; size: NA; V: TRBV25-1; CDR3: ASSQSVSLF